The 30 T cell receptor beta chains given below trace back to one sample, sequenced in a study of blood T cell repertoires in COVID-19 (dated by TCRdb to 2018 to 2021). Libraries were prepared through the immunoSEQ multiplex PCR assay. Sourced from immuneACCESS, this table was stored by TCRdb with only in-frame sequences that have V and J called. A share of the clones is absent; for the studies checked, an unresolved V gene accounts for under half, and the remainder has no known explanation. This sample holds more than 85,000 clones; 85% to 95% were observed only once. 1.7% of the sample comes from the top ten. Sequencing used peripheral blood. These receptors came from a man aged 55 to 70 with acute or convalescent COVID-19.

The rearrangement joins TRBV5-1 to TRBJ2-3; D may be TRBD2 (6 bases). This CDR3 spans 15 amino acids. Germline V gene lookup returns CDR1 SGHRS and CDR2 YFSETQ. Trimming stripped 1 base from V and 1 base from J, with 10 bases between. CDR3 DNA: TGCGCCAGCAGCTTGCGGGCGGGACGCACAGATACGCAGTATTTT. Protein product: CASSLRAGRTDTQYF. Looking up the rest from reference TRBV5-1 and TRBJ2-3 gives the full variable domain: KAGVTQTPRYLIKTRGQQVTLSCSPISGHRSVSWYQQTPGQGLQFLFEYFSETQRNKGNFPGRFSGRQFSNSRSEMNVSTLELGDSALYLCASSLRAGRTDTQYFGPGTRLTVL.

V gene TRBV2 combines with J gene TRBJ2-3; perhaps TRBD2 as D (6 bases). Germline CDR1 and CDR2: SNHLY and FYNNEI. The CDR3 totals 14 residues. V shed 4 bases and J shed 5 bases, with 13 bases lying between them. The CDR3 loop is CASSGTRGGDTQYF. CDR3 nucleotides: TGTGCCAGCAGTGGTACCCGGGGAGGAGATACGCAGTATTTT. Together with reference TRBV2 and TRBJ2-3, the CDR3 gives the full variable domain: EPEVTQTPSHQVTQMGQEVILRCVPISNHLYFYWYRQILGQKVEFLVSFYNNEISEKSEIFDDQFSVERPDGSNFTLKIRSTKLEDSAMYFCASSGTRGGDTQYFGPGTRLTVL.

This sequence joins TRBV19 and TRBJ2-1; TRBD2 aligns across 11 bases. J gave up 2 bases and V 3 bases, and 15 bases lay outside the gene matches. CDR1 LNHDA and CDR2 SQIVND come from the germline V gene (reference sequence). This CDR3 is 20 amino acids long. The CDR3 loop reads CASSMGRGGLTSGTYNEQFF. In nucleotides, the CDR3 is TGTGCCAGTAGTATGGGGAGGGGTGGCCTGACTAGCGGGACCTACAATGAGCAGTTCTTC. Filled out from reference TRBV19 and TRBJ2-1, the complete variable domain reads DGGITQSPKYLFRKEGQNVTLSCEQNLNHDAMYWYRQDPGQGLRLIYYSQIVNDFQKGDIAEGYSVSREKKESFPLTVTSAQKNPTAFYLCASSMGRGGLTSGTYNEQFFGPGTRLTVL.

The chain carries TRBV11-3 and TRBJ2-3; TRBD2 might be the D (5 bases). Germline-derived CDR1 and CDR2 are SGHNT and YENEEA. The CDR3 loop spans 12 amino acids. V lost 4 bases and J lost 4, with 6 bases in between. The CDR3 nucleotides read TGTGCCAGCAGCTCCGGGGCAGATACGCAGTATTTT. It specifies CASSSGADTQYF.

CDR3 amino acids: CASSHYPAQVAGKNEQFF. CDR3 nucleotide sequence: TGTGCCAGCAGCCATTATCCCGCCCAGGTAGCGGGGAAGAATGAGCAGTTCTTC. The rearrangement uses TRBV11-3 and TRBJ2-1; TRBD2 matches 8 bases. Germline loops: CDR1 SGHNT, CDR2 YENEEA. CDR3 length: 18 amino acids. Losses at the gene ends were 5 bases for V and 7 bases for J; bases not matched to a gene: 19.

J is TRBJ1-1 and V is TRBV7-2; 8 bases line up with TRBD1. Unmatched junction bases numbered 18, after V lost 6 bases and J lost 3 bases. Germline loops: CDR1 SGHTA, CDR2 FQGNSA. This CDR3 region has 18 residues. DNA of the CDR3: TGTGCCAGCAGTCCCACCCCCACAGGGGGAGATGAGGACACTGAAGCTTTCTTT. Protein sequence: CASSPTPTGGDEDTEAFF.

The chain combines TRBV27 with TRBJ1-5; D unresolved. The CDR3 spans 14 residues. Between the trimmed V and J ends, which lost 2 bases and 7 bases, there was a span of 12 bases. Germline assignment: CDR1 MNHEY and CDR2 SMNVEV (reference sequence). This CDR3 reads CASSLLGLGQPQHF. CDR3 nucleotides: TGTGCCAGCAGTTTACTAGGACTAGGACAGCCCCAGCATTTT.

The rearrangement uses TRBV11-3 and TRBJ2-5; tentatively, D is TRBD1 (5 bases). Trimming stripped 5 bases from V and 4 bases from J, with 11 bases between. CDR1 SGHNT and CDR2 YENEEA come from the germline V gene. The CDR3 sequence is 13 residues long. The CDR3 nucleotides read TGTGCCAGCAGCCGTGGGGCCGGAGAGACCCAGTACTTC. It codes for CASSRGAGETQYF.

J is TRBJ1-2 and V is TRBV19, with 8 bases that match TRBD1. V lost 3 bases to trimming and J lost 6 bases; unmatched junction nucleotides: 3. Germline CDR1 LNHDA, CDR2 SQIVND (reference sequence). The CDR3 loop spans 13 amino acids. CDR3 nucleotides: TGTGCCAGTAGTATTTGGGACAGGCATGGCTACACCTTC. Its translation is CASSIWDRHGYTF.

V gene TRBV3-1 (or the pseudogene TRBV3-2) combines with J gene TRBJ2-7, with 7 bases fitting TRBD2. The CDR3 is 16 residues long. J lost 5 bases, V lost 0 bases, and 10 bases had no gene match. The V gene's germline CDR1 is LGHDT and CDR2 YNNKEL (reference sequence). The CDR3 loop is CASSQDYAGANDEQYF. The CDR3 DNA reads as TGTGCCAGCAGCCAAGATTACGCGGGAGCCAATGACGAGCAGTACTTC.

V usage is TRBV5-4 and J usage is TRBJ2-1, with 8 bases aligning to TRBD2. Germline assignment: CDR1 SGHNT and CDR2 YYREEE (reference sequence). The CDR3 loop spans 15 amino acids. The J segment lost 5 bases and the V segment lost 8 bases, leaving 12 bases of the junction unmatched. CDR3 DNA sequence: TGTGCCAGTTCCCGGGGACTAGGACCTGACAATGAGCAGTTCTTC. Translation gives CASSRGLGPDNEQFF.

CDR3 sequence reads: CASSLAAGGNNEQFF. CDR3 bases: TGTGCCAGCAGCTTAGCTGCGGGAGGGAACAATGAGCAGTTCTTC. V usage is TRBV11-2 and J usage is TRBJ2-1, with 9 nucleotides matching TRBD2. Germline V lookup: CDR1 SGHAT, CDR2 FQNNGV. The CDR3 runs 15 residues. The ends lost 1 base at V and 5 bases at J; junction bases unmatched: 3.

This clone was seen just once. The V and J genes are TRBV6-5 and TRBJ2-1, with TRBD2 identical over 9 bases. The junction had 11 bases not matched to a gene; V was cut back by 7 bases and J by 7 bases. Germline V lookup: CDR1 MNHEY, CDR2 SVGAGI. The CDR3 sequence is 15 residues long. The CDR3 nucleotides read TGTGCCAGCACGCCGGGACTAGCACGCTTAAATGAGCAGTTCTTC. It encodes CASTPGLARLNEQFF.

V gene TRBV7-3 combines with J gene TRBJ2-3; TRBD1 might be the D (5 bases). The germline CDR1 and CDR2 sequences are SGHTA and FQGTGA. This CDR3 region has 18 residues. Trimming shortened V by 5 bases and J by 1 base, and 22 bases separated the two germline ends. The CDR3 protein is CASSLYAPGQGGTDTQYF. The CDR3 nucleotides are TGTGCCAGCAGCCTTTACGCTCCAGGGCAGGGCGGCACAGATACGCAGTATTTT.

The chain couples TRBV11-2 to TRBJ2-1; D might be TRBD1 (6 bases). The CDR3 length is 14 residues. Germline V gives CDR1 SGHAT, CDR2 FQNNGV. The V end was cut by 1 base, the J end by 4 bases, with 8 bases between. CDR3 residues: CASSLGTEYNEQFF. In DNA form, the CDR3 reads TGTGCCAGCAGCTTAGGGACAGAATACAATGAGCAGTTCTTC.

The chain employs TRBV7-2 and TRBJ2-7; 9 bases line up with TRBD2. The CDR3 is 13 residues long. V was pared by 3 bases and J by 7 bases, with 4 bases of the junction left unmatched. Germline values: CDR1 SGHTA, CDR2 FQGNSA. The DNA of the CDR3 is TGTGCCAGCAGCTTTAGCGGGAGTGGGGAGCAGTACTTC. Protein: CASSFSGSGEQYF.

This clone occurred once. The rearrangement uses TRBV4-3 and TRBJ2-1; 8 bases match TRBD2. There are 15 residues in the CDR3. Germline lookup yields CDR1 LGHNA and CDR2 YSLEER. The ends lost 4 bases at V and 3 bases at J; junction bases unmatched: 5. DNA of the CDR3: TGCGCCAGCAGCCCCAAAGCGGGAGACTACAATGAGCAGTTCTTC. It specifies CASSPKAGDYNEQFF.

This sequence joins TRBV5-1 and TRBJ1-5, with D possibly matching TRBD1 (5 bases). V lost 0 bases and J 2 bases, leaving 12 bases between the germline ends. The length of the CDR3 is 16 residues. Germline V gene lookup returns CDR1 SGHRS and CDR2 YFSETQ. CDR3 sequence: CASSLDGQGRNQPQHF. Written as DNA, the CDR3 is TGCGCCAGCAGCTTGGACGGGCAGGGTCGCAATCAGCCCCAGCATTTT.

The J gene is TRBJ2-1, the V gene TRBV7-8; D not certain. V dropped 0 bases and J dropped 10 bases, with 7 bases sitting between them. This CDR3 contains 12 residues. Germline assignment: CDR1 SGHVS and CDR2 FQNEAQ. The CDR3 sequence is CASSLAAPEQFF. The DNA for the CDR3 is TGTGCCAGCAGCTTAGCGGCACCGGAGCAGTTCTTC.

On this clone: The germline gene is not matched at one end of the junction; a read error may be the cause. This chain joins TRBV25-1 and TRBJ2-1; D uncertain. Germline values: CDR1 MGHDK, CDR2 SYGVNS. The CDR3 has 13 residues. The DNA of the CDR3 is TGCCCACCCCCGGAGACCACCTACAATGAGCAGTTCTTC. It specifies CPPPETTYNEQFF.

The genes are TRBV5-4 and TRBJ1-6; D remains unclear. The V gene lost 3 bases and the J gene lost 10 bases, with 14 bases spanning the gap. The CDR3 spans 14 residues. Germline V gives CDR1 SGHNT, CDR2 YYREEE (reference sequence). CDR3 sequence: CASSWTGEGSPLHF. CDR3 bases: TGTGCCAGCAGCTGGACCGGAGAGGGCTCACCCCTCCACTTT. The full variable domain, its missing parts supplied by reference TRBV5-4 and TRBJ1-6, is ETGVTQSPTHLIKTRGQQVTLRCSSQSGHNTVSWYQQALGQGPQFIFQYYREEENGRGNFPPRFSGLQFPNYSSELNVNALELDDSALYLCASSWTGEGSPLHFGNGTRLTVT.

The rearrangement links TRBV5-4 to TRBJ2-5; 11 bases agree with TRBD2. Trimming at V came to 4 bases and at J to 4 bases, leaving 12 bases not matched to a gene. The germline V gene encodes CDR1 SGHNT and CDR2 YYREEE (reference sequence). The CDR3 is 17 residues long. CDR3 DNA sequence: TGTGCCAGCAGCACCGGCCTAGCGGGAGGTTTTGGAGAGACCCAGTACTTC. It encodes CASSTGLAGGFGETQYF.

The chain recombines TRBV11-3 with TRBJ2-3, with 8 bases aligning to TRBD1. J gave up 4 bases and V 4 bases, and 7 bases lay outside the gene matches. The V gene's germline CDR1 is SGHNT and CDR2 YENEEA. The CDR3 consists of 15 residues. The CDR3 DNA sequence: TGTGCCAGCAGCTCCAGGGGGCTCGGAGCAGATACGCAGTATTTT. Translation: CASSSRGLGADTQYF.

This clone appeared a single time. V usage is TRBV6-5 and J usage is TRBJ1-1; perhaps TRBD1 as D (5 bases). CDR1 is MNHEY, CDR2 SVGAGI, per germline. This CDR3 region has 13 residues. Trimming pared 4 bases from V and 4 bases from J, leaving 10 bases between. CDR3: CASSFMGGTEAFF. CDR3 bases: TGTGCCAGCAGTTTCATGGGGGGCACTGAAGCTTTCTTT.

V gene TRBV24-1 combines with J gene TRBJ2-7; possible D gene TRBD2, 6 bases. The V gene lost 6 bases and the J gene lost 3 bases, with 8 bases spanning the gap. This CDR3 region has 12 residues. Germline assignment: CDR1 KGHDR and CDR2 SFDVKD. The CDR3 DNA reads TGTGCCACCAGTAACGGGGGCTACGAGCAGTACTTC. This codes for CATSNGGYEQYF.

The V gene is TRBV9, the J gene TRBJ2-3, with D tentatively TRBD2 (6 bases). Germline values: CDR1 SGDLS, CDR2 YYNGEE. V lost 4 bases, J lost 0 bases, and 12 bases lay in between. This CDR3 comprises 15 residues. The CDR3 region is CASSSPGTSTDTQYF. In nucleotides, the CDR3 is TGTGCCAGCAGCTCCCCCGGGACTAGCACAGATACGCAGTATTTT.

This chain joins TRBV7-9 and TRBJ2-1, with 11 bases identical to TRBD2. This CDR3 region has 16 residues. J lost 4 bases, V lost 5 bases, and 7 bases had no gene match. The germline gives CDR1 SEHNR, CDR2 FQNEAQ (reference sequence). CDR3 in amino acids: CASSPTRLAGYNEQFF. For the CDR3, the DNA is TGTGCCAGCAGCCCTACTAGACTAGCGGGATACAATGAGCAGTTCTTC.

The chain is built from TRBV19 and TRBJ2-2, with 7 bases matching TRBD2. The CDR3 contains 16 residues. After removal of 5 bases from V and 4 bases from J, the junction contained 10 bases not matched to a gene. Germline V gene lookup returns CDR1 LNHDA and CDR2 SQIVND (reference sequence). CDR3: CASSLLGGEGTGELFF. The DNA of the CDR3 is TGTGCCAGTAGTCTCCTCGGCGGGGAGGGCACCGGGGAGCTGTTTTTT.

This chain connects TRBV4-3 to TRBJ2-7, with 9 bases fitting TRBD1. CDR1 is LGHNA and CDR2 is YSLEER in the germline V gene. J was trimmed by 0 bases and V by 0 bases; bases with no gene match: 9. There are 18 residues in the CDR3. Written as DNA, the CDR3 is TGCGCCAGCAGCCAAGATCTCCCGGGACAGGGTTACTCCTACGAGCAGTACTTC. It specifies CASSQDLPGQGYSYEQYF.

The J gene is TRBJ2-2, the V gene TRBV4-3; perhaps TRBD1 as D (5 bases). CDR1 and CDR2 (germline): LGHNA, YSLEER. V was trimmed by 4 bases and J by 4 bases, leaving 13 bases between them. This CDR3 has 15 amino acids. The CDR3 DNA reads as TGCGCCAGCAGCCCCCGTCTAAGGGGCACCGGGGAGCTGTTTTTT. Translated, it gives CASSPRLRGTGELFF.